This T cell receptor beta chain was captured by sequencing in a study of shared clonotypes between healthy human individuals. Germline CDR1 ENHRY, CDR2 SYGVKD. This CDR3 region has 14 residues. The V gene lost 0 bases and the J gene lost 4 bases, with 9 bases spanning the gap. Libraries were prepared by immunoSEQ multiplex PCR; TCRdb keeps only in-frame clonotypes and omits some of them. The data show 2 million to 3 million clones, roughly 93% seen once. This chain joins TRBV10-3 and TRBJ1-2, with D possibly matching TRBD1 (6 bases). Sequencing used naive CD4+ T cells from PBMCs. The subset is: CD45RA+ positively selected. The receptor was isolated from a man younger than 35 in good health. Some clones in this sample may be carry-over from other donors' samples. CDR3 nucleotides: TGTGCCATCAGTGAGTCGCGGACAGTCTATGGCTACACCTTC. Amino acids: CAISESRTVYGYTF.